These 7 T cell receptor beta chains came from one sample sequenced in a study of shared clonotypes between healthy human individuals. Sequencing used immunoSEQ multiplex PCR; TCRdb keeps in-frame clones, though not all of them. The data contain 2 million to 3 million clones, around nine tenths of them singletons. Sequenced sample: naive CD4+ T cells sorted from blood. The subset is: CD45RA+ positively selected. The receptors shown here come from a man aged 18 to 35 in good health.

The chain employs TRBV5-4 and TRBJ2-5; D is possibly TRBD1 or TRBD2 (5 bases each). The length of the CDR3 is 16 residues. Looked up from germline, CDR1 is SGHNT and CDR2 is YYREEE (reference sequence). V was clipped by 3 bases and J by 1 base, with 16 bases between them. In nucleotides, the CDR3 is TGTGCCAGCAGCTCCCAGGGCGGAGGCATCCAAGAGACCCAGTACTTC. Protein: CASSSQGGGIQETQYF.

The V call is TRBV2, the J call TRBJ1-3, with unresolved D. V dropped 6 bases and J dropped 3 bases, with 9 bases sitting between them. Germline-derived CDR1 and CDR2 are SNHLY and FYNNEI. The CDR3 spans 13 residues. This chain's CDR3 is CASRTGVGNTIYF. In nucleotides, the CDR3 is TGTGCCAGCAGGACCGGGGTTGGAAACACCATATATTTT.

With respect to this clone: The sample holds other DNA sequences that translate to the same CDR3. J is TRBJ2-5 and V is TRBV7-2, with 7 bases aligning to TRBD1. CDR1 SGHTA and CDR2 FQGNSA come from the germline V gene. This CDR3 is built from 13 residues. The ends lost 6 bases at V and 1 base at J; junction bases unmatched: 2. CDR3 region: CASSRTGQETQYF. CDR3 in DNA: TGTGCCAGCAGTCGGACAGGCCAAGAGACCCAGTACTTC.

The chain links TRBV7-9 to TRBJ1-4; weak D call: TRBD1 (5 bases). Trimming removed 4 bases at V and 0 bases at J, with 12 bases between. The CDR3 runs to 16 residues. CDR1 is SEHNR, CDR2 FQNEAQ, per germline (reference sequence). The CDR3 DNA sequence: TGTGCCAGCAGCTCCAGGGCTCTTACAACTAATGAAAAACTGTTTTTT. It is translated as CASSSRALTTNEKLFF. The whole variable domain, remainder taken from reference TRBV7-9 and TRBJ1-4, is DTGVSQNPRHKITKRGQNVTFRCDPISEHNRLYWYRQTLGQGPEFLTYFQNEAQLEKSRLLSDRFSAERPKGSFSTLEIQRTEQGDSAMYLCASSSRALTTNEKLFFGSGTQLSVL.

This chain connects TRBV5-4 to TRBJ2-7, with D perhaps matching TRBD1 or TRBD2 (5 bases each). The V gene lost 0 bases and the J gene lost 4 bases, with 8 bases spanning the gap. Germline CDR1 reads SGHNT; CDR2 reads YYREEE (reference sequence). The CDR3 has 13 amino acids. CDR3: CASSLDRRYEQYF. The CDR3 DNA sequence: TGTGCCAGCAGCTTGGACAGGAGGTACGAGCAGTACTTC.

The chain joins TRBV5-1 to TRBJ2-5; 10 bases agree with TRBD2. V trimming: 3 bases; J trimming: 5 bases; junction bases outside the gene matches: 10. CDR1 is SGHRS, CDR2 YFSETQ, per germline. The length of the CDR3 is 16 residues. Here the CDR3 DNA reads TGCGCCAGCAGCTCCCGAGGGAGCGGGAGGGACGAGACCCAGTACTTC. This codes for CASSSRGSGRDETQYF.

The gene calls are TRBV6-5 and TRBJ1-3; no reliable D call. The CDR3 loop spans 16 amino acids. Between the trimmed V and J ends, which lost 2 bases and 0 bases, there was a span of 11 bases. In germline, CDR1 is MNHEY, CDR2 SVGAGI. Here the CDR3 DNA reads TGTGCCAGCAGTTACGATCCCCTTCTCTCTGGAAACACCATATATTTT. Translated, it gives CASSYDPLLSGNTIYF.